Each of the 3 T cell receptor beta chains below was sequenced from the same sample in a study of circulating CD8 cells and anti-PD-1 response in melanoma. The QIAseq Immune Repertoire TCR panel built the libraries from roughly 15 ng of total RNA. One entry per CDR3 protein, called by TCRdb with MiXCR from the reads. The data hold approximately 400 distinct CDR3 sequences, with over 8.5% observed a single time. Four subsets defined by PD-1 and/or TIGIT were sorted from live CD3+CD8+TCRalphabeta+ cells. The sample consisted of CD8+ T cells from PBMCs, taken at baseline or after one month of anti-PD-1 therapy (not recorded which). Receptors originate from a human donor with melanoma.

By sample share, this clonotype is medium-sized. V usage is TRBV20-1 and J usage is TRBJ2-7; a possible D gene is TRBD2 (6 bases). Germline V gene data show CDR1 as DFQATT and CDR2 as SNEGSKA (reference sequence). This CDR3 has 11 residues. The ends were cut back, 5 bases at V and 4 bases at J, with 9 bases in the middle. As DNA, the CDR3 is TGCAGTGCTGGCGGGGTGTACGAGCAGTACTTC. This codes for CSAGGVYEQYF.

By sample share, this clonotype is large. The rearrangement links TRBV2 to TRBJ2-2; 15 bases align to TRBD2. The CDR3 runs 21 residues. V lost 6 bases to trimming and J lost 8 bases; unmatched junction nucleotides: 22. The V gene's germline CDR1 is SNHLY and CDR2 FYNNEI. DNA of the CDR3: TGTGCCAGCAGCGCTAGAGGGGGACTAGCGGGAGGCCCCGTGAGAGAGGGGGAGCTGTTTTTT. Its protein product is CASSARGGLAGGPVREGELFF.

By proportion, this clonotype is medium-sized (0.01 to 0.1%). J is TRBJ2-1 and V is TRBV19; TRBD2 matches 9 bases. Germline CDR1 is LNHDA and CDR2 is SQIVND (reference sequence). J lost 2 bases, V lost 3 bases, and 5 bases had no gene match. There are 16 residues in the CDR3. This CDR3 reads CASSMPSSGAYNEQFF. The CDR3 bases are TGTGCCAGTAGTATGCCGTCTAGCGGGGCCTACAATGAGCAGTTCTTC.